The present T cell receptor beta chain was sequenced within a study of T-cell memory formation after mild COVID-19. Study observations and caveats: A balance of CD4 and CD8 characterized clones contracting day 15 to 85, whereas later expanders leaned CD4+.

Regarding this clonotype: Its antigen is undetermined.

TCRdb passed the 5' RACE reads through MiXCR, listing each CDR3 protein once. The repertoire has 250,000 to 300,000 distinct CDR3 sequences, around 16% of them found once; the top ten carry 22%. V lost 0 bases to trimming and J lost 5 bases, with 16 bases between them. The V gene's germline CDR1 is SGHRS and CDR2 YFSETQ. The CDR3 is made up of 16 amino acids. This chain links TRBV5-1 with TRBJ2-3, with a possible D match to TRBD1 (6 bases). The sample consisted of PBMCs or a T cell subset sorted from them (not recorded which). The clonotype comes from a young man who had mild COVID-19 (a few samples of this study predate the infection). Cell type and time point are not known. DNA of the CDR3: TGCGCCAGCAGCTTGGAAGTGGGGGCCCGGAGAGATACGCAGTATTTT. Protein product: CASSLEVGARRDTQYF.